Listed here are 26 T cell receptor beta chains from one sample, sequenced in a study of blood T cell repertoires in COVID-19 (dated by TCRdb to between 2020 and 2021). The receptor library was made with the immunoSEQ multiplex PCR assay. The table was pulled from immuneACCESS by TCRdb, which kept in-frame rearrangements only. Such tables lose some clones; where checked, under half of the loss comes from unresolved V genes, and the rest has no known cause. The sample yields 200,000 or so clones; around 80% were counted once. The ten largest clones take up roughly 1.8% of the sample. The sequencing input was PBMCs or T cells enriched from blood (not recorded which). The receptor set was obtained from a man aged 55 to 69 who had recovered from COVID-19.

A single count supports this clone. V is TRBV5-8 and J is TRBJ2-7, with a weak D call TRBD1 (6 bases). Trimming stripped 1 base from V and 2 bases from J, with 10 bases between. The length of the CDR3 is 14 residues. Germline values: CDR1 SGHTS, CDR2 YDEGEE. The CDR3 nucleotides read TGTGCCAGCAGCTTGTACAGGGACCCCTACGAGCAGTACTTC. Residues: CASSLYRDPYEQYF.

The chain employs TRBV6-5 and TRBJ2-7, with a tentative D call TRBD2 (6 bases). CDR3 length: 16 amino acids. Germline CDR1 MNHEY, CDR2 SVGAGI. V lost 2 bases, J lost 3 bases, and 17 bases lay in between. The CDR3 bases are TGTGCCAGCAGTTACGGAGGGGCAGGGCCTATCTACGAGCAGTACTTC. Translated, it gives CASSYGGAGPIYEQYF.

V is TRBV21-1 and J is TRBJ1-5. TRBV21-1 is an annotated pseudogene. The CDR3 covers 21 residues. The CDR3 is CASSKETGSLWERDSNQPQHF. CDR3 nucleotides: TGTGCCAGCAGCAAAGAGACGGGGTCGCTTTGGGAACGTGATAGCAATCAGCCCCAGCATTTT.

The chain recombines TRBV4-3 with TRBJ1-6, with 7 bases fitting TRBD1. The CDR3 is 17 residues long. V was pared by 5 bases and J by 0 bases, with 7 bases of the junction left unmatched. Per germline, CDR1 LGHNA and CDR2 YSLEER. CDR3 region: CASSVQGDSSYNSPLHF. The CDR3 DNA sequence: TGCGCCAGCAGCGTCCAGGGGGACAGCTCCTATAATTCACCCCTCCACTTT.

The chain combines TRBV7-3 with TRBJ1-5; unclear D gene. CDR3 size: 13 residues. The germline CDR1 and CDR2 sequences are SGHTA and FQGTGA. V lost 5 bases, J lost 5 bases, and 10 bases lay in between. This CDR3 is CASSLAPDQPQHF. In nucleotides, the CDR3 is TGTGCCAGCAGCCTAGCCCCTGATCAGCCCCAGCATTTT.

The chain is built from TRBV19 and TRBJ1-5; possible D gene TRBD1, 5 bases. Per the germline V gene, CDR1 is LNHDA and CDR2 is SQIVND (reference sequence). The length of the CDR3 is 13 residues. V gave up 1 base and J gave up 5 bases, with 6 bases separating them. For the CDR3, the DNA is TGTGCCAGTAGTATAGCCAGGGATCAGCCCCAGCATTTT. This codes for CASSIARDQPQHF.

CDR3 bases: TGTGCCAGCAGCTGGGACAGAAGCTCCTACGAGCAGTACTTC. This sequence encodes CASSWDRSSYEQYF. The chain joins TRBV2 to TRBJ2-7; 7 bases agree with TRBD1. With V trimmed by 6 bases and J by 0 bases, 5 bases remained unmatched. The CDR3 totals 14 residues. From germline, CDR1 is SNHLY and CDR2 FYNNEI.

The chain links TRBV19 to TRBJ1-5; D unclear. Germline lookup yields CDR1 LNHDA and CDR2 SQIVND (reference sequence). The V end lost 3 bases, the J end lost 1 base, and 7 bases lay between the germline ends. This CDR3 has 14 residues. This chain's CDR3 is CASSIRRSNQPQHF. The CDR3 DNA follows: TGTGCCAGTAGTATTCGCAGGAGCAATCAGCCCCAGCATTTT.

This clone was recorded once. The chain joins TRBV7-9 to TRBJ1-2; tentative D call: TRBD1 (6 bases). The germline V gene encodes CDR1 SEHNR and CDR2 FQNEAQ (reference sequence). V dropped 5 bases and J dropped 4 bases, with 11 bases sitting between them. The CDR3 is 13 residues long. CDR3 coding DNA: TGTGCCAGCAGCGACCGGACAGCCTATGGCTACACCTTC. Translation gives CASSDRTAYGYTF.

This chain joins TRBV6-5 and TRBJ1-5, with unresolved D. CDR1 MNHEY and CDR2 SVGAGI come from the germline V gene. V gave up 6 bases and J gave up 0 bases, with 12 bases separating them. The CDR3 runs to 15 residues. The CDR3 spells CASSMGQNSNQPQHF. The CDR3 DNA is TGTGCCAGCAGCATGGGCCAAAATAGCAATCAGCCCCAGCATTTT.

J is TRBJ2-7 and V is TRBV5-8; D is perhaps TRBD1 (6 bases). The CDR3 is made up of 16 amino acids. Germline V gene data show CDR1 as SGHTS and CDR2 as YDEGEE. With 4 bases removed from V and 0 bases from J, the gap between germline ends came to 17 bases. CDR3 region: CASSHIYGDTSYEQYF. The CDR3 DNA reads TGTGCCAGCAGCCACATTTACGGGGACACCTCCTACGAGCAGTACTTC.

This chain links TRBV5-1 with TRBJ2-2, with 7 bases that match TRBD2. Germline V gene data show CDR1 as SGHRS and CDR2 as YFSETQ. With V trimmed by 1 base and J by 0 bases, 3 bases remained unmatched. The CDR3 length is 16 residues. The CDR3 loop reads CASSLSGVSNTGELFF. The DNA of the CDR3 is TGCGCCAGCAGCTTGAGCGGGGTCTCGAACACCGGGGAGCTGTTTTTT.

This clone was found a few times. The chain has TRBV7-2 and TRBJ1-2; 9 bases agree with TRBD1. With V trimmed by 3 bases and J by 5 bases, 4 bases remained unmatched. The V gene's germline CDR1 is SGHTA and CDR2 FQGNSA. The CDR3 spans 14 residues. The CDR3 spells CASSLGQGGYGYTF. The DNA of the CDR3 is TGTGCCAGCAGCTTGGGACAGGGAGGATATGGCTACACCTTC.

A few counts support this clone. In DNA, the CDR3 is TGTGCCAGCAGCCCAGGGGCAGGGAGGGGTGTAGCAGAAGAGACCCAGTACTTC. It codes for CASSPGAGRGVAEETQYF. The chain carries TRBV5-5 and TRBJ2-5, with D maybe TRBD2 (7 bases). CDR1 SGHKS and CDR2 YYEKEE come from the germline V gene (reference sequence). V lost 4 bases, J lost 3 bases, and 25 bases lay in between. This CDR3 is 18 amino acids long. The full variable domain, in which reference TRBV5-5 and TRBJ2-5 provide the parts outside the CDR3, is DAGVTQSPTHLIKTRGQQVTLRCSPISGHKSVSWYQQVLGQGPQFIFQYYEKEERGRGNFPDRFSARQFPNYSSELNVNALLLGDSALYLCASSPGAGRGVAEETQYFGPGTRLLVL.

The chain couples TRBV12-3 or TRBV12-4 to TRBJ1-5; D remains unclear. Trimming removed 8 bases at V and 2 bases at J, with 7 bases between. The CDR3 runs 12 residues. The CDR3 is CASRRGNQPQHF. DNA for the CDR3: TGTGCCAGCCGGCGGGGCAATCAGCCCCAGCATTTT.

The chain uses TRBV4-2 and TRBJ2-3; the D is unclear. The germline CDR1 and CDR2 sequences are LGHNA and YNFKEQ. CDR3 length: 14 residues. V shed 0 bases and J shed 5 bases, with 9 bases lying between them. The DNA of the CDR3 is TGTGCCAGCAGCCAAGACTTTAGTGTAGATACGCAGTATTTT. Protein product: CASSQDFSVDTQYF.

This rearrangement joins TRBV19 to TRBJ2-5; no clear D gene. The CDR3 length is 15 residues. Per germline, CDR1 LNHDA and CDR2 SQIVND (reference sequence). Between the trimmed V and J ends, which lost 5 bases and 0 bases, there was a span of 13 bases. The CDR3 loop reads CASSHQATYQETQYF. In DNA form, the CDR3 reads TGTGCCAGTAGTCACCAGGCGACGTACCAAGAGACCCAGTACTTC.

The chain links TRBV19 to TRBJ2-2; 11 positions match TRBD1. The V gene's germline CDR1 is LNHDA and CDR2 SQIVND (reference sequence). Trimming cost V 4 bases and J 2 bases; bases outside gene matches: 3. The CDR3 is 16 amino acids. The CDR3 sequence is CASSTRTGGNTGELFF. The CDR3, as DNA: TGTGCCAGTAGTACCAGGACAGGGGGCAACACCGGGGAGCTGTTTTTT.

In this sample, this clone turned up once. This chain uses TRBV9 with TRBJ2-3; 8 nucleotides agree with TRBD2. The germline V gene has CDR1 SGDLS and CDR2 YYNGEE. J was trimmed by 2 bases and V by 0 bases; bases with no gene match: 2. This CDR3 has 15 amino acids. CDR3 nucleotides: TGTGCCAGCAGCGTAGTAGCGGGGTACACAGATACGCAGTATTTT. This codes for CASSVVAGYTDTQYF.

The J gene is TRBJ2-7, the V gene TRBV15, with D perhaps matching TRBD1 (6 bases). The germline V gene encodes CDR1 LNHNV and CDR2 YYDKDF (reference sequence). Trimming removed 6 bases at V and 2 bases at J, with 14 bases between. CDR3 size: 14 residues. DNA of the CDR3: TGTGCCACCAGGGGTGGACAGAACACCTACGAGCAGTACTTC. Its protein product is CATRGGQNTYEQYF.

This clone was counted a single time. V usage is TRBV14 and J usage is TRBJ2-1; 7 bases agree with TRBD2. V was pared by 1 base and J by 9 bases, with 6 bases of the junction left unmatched. The germline V gene encodes CDR1 SGHDN and CDR2 FVKESK. The CDR3 extends over 14 amino acids. CDR3 protein: CASSQAERGVEQFF. As DNA, the CDR3 is TGTGCCAGCAGCCAAGCGGAACGGGGGGTTGAGCAGTTCTTC.

V usage is TRBV19 and J usage is TRBJ1-5; D gene uncertain. The CDR3 totals 13 residues. Germline V gene lookup returns CDR1 LNHDA and CDR2 SQIVND (reference sequence). Trimming pared 2 bases from V and 6 bases from J, leaving 8 bases between. CDR3 protein: CASSIQNGQPQHF. As DNA, the CDR3 is TGTGCCAGTAGTATACAGAATGGTCAGCCCCAGCATTTT.

The genes are TRBV9 and TRBJ2-7, with D possibly matching TRBD2 (5 bases). Trimming left V 4 bases short and J 6 bases short, with 17 bases between. Germline V CDR1 and CDR2: SGDLS, YYNGEE. The CDR3 spans 14 residues. The CDR3, as DNA: TGTGCCAGCAGCCCATATTTAGGTGGAGGCGAGCAGTACTTC. It encodes CASSPYLGGGEQYF. Supplemented by reference TRBV9 and TRBJ2-7, the full variable domain reads DSGVTQTPKHLITATGQRVTLRCSPRSGDLSVYWYQQSLDQGLQFLIQYYNGEERAKGNILERFSAQQFPDLHSELNLSSLELGDSALYFCASSPYLGGGEQYFGPGTRLTVT.

V gene TRBV24-1 combines with J gene TRBJ1-3; possible D gene TRBD1, 5 bases. Trimming removed 3 bases at V and 3 bases at J, with 8 bases between. The CDR3 has 14 residues. The V gene's germline CDR1 is KGHDR and CDR2 SFDVKD. DNA for the CDR3: TGTGCCACCAGTGATCCAGGGATTGGAAACACCATATATTTT. Encoded protein: CATSDPGIGNTIYF.

In its sample, this clone was seen a few times. This chain connects TRBV11-2 to TRBJ2-3; 7 bases agree with TRBD2. The CDR3 runs to 14 residues. With 7 bases clipped from V and 2 bases from J, the junction kept 6 bases outside the gene matches. In germline, CDR1 is SGHAT, CDR2 FQNNGV. The CDR3: CASTASGLTDTQYF. The CDR3 DNA reads as TGTGCCAGCACCGCTAGCGGCCTCACAGATACGCAGTATTTT.

The rearrangement uses TRBV5-4 and TRBJ2-2; TRBD1 agrees at 10 bases. The CDR3 extends over 16 amino acids. Germline CDR1 SGHNT, CDR2 YYREEE (reference sequence). V lost 2 bases, J lost 6 bases, and 7 bases stayed unmatched. CDR3 region: CASSFGGDRGAGELFF. CDR3 coding DNA: TGTGCCAGCAGCTTTGGGGGGGACAGGGGAGCCGGGGAGCTGTTTTTT.